Listed below are T cell receptor beta chains from one sample, sequenced in a study of siplizumab effects on memory and regulatory T cells. This table comes from immunoSEQ multiplex PCR, and its TCRdb copy is limited to in-frame clones, with some not included. The table has under 85,000 clones, 75% to 90% seen once. Material: Tregs sorted from blood. The receptors originated from a human donor in good health. The CDR3 runs from the conserved cysteine through the conserved F or W. Each record gives: J gene, V gene, D gene, clone size, CDR3 DNA, CDR3 protein. A D gene is named only where the DNA matches it firmly. Only some rows state a clone size, as once, few, many or a class for expanded clones.

TRBJ2-6 | TRBV5-1 | - | - | TGCGCCAGCAGCTTAGGGGGGGCAACAACTAACGTCCTGACTTTC | CASSLGGATTNVLTF
TRBJ2-3 | TRBV14 | TRBD2 | - | TGTGCCAGCAGCCAAGAACTAGCGGGAGTAGGGGATACGCAGTATTTT | CASSQELAGVGDTQYF
TRBJ1-2 | TRBV19 | TRBD1 | - | TGTGCCAGTAGTACCCCCGTGACAGGGGGGGACTATGGCTACACCTTC | CASSTPVTGGDYGYTF
TRBJ2-1 | TRBV19 | TRBD1 | - | TGTGCCAGTAGTCCTCGGACAGGGGTGGGCCCGTTCTTC | CASSPRTGVGPFF
TRBJ2-1 | TRBV4-2 | - | - | TGTGCCAGCAGCCCCCAGGGGCTGAGCTCCTACAATGAGCAGTTCTTC | CASSPQGLSSYNEQFF
TRBJ2-7 | TRBV18 | - | - | TGTGCCAGCTCCCTCCAAATAGGGCTCTACGAGCAGTACTTC | CASSLQIGLYEQYF
TRBJ2-7 | TRBV5-1 | TRBD2 | - | TGCGCCAGCAGCTTGAACAGCGGGAGGCCCGGCTACGAGCAGTACTTC | CASSLNSGRPGYEQYF
TRBJ1-2 | TRBV4-1 | - | few | TGCGCCAGCAGCCAAAGCGGACAGCCTGGGGGTGGCTACACCTTC | CASSQSGQPGGGYTF
TRBJ1-1 | TRBV30 | - | - | TGTGCCTGCAGCAGACGCCTCGGAGGTGAAGCTTTCTTT | CACSRRLGGEAFF
TRBJ1-6 | TRBV30 | - | - | TGTGCCTGGAGCGCCGGACAGCCTCGGGCCCTCCACTTT | CAWSAGQPRALHF
TRBJ1-5 | TRBV30 | TRBD1 | - | TGTGCCTGTGAGACAGGGGGACATCAGCCCCAGCATTTT | CACETGGHQPQHF
TRBJ1-2 | TRBV20-1 | - | - | TGCAGTGCTAGAGGGGCTGATGGCTACACCTTC | CSARGADGYTF
TRBJ2-1 | TRBV12-5 | TRBD2 | - | TGTGCTAGTGGTTTGGTGGCTAGCGGGTATTACAATGAGCAGTTCTTC | CASGLVASGYYNEQFF
TRBJ1-5 | TRBV6-5 | - | once | TGTGCCAGCAGTTACGGCGCCGGCTATCAGCCCCAGCATTTT | CASSYGAGYQPQHF
TRBJ1-3 | TRBV4-2 | - | - | TGTGCCAGCAGCCAAGATCTTATCGGCGGATTACTCTCTGGAAACACCATATATTTT | CASSQDLIGGLLSGNTIYF
TRBJ2-7 | TRBV11-3 | - | once | TGTGCCAGCAGCGCCCGGGGGTCCTACGAGCAGTACTTC | CASSARGSYEQYF
TRBJ2-7 | TRBV6-1 | - | - | TGTGCCAGCATAAGAACCGGACCAGGCCCCTACGAGCAGTACTTC | CASIRTGPGPYEQYF
TRBJ1-2 | TRBV6-5 | - | - | TGTGCCAGCACCAAGGGGGGTGGCTACACCTTC | CASTKGGGYTF
TRBJ2-1 | TRBV5-4 | - | - | TGTGCCAGCAGCTTCCCCAACAATGAGCAGTTCTTC | CASSFPNNEQFF
TRBJ2-3 | TRBV5-4 | - | - | TGTGCCAGCAGCTTGAAAGACACAGATACGCAGTATTTT | CASSLKDTDTQYF
TRBJ2-1 | TRBV28 | - | - | TGTGCCAGCAGTTTGAGGGCTAGCGCTACCTACAATGAGCAGTTCTTC | CASSLRASATYNEQFF
TRBJ2-1 | TRBV7-9 | - | - | TGTGCCAGCAGCGACCGTCTCTCCTACAATGAGCAGTTCTTC | CASSDRLSYNEQFF
TRBJ1-5 | TRBV19 | - | - | TGTGCCAGTACAGCGGGTATAAAGCCCCAGCATTTT | CASTAGIKPQHF
TRBJ1-2 | TRBV29-1 | - | - | TGCAGCGTAACCGGCAGTATCAACTATGGCTACACCTTC | CSVTGSINYGYTF
TRBJ1-1 | TRBV19 | TRBD1 | - | TGTGCCAGTAGTATCGGGCCCAGGGGGATGAACACTGAAGCTTTCTTT | CASSIGPRGMNTEAFF
TRBJ1-2 | TRBV7-3 | TRBD1 | - | TGTGCCAGCAGCCGTGGGCAGGGGGCTGGCTACACCTTC | CASSRGQGAGYTF
TRBJ2-3 | TRBV30 | TRBD2 | - | TGTGCCCGCGCCGGGACTAGCGGGAGTGGCACAGATACGCAGTATTTT | CARAGTSGSGTDTQYF
TRBJ2-2 | TRBV7-3 | - | - | TGTGCCAGCAGCCCTAAAAACACCGGGGAGCTGTTTTTT | CASSPKNTGELFF
TRBJ1-6 | TRBV6-4 | - | - | TGTGCCAGCAGTGACTCGAAGCGGCAGGGCAATAATTCACCCCTCCACTTT | CASSDSKRQGNNSPLHF
TRBJ2-5 | TRBV28 | TRBD1 | - | TGTGCCAGCAAGAAGGACAGGGCGGGAGAGACCCAGTACTTC | CASKKDRAGETQYF
TRBJ1-2 | TRBV7-2 | - | - | TGTGCCAGCAGCTTAATCAGGGCCTCCCAATATGGCTACACCTTC | CASSLIRASQYGYTF
TRBJ1-2 | TRBV25-1 | - | - | TGTGCCAGCAAACCCAGGACAGCTTATGGCTACACCTTC | CASKPRTAYGYTF